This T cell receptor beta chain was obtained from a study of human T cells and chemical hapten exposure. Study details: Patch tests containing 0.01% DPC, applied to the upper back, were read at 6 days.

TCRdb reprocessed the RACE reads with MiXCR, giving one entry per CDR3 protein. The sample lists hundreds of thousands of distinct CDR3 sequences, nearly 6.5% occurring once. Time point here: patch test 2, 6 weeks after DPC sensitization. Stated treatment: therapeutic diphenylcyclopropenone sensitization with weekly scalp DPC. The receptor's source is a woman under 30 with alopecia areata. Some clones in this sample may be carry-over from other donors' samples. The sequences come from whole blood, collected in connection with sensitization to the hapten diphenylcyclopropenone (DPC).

CDR3 protein: CASSVAPPLARGTDTQYF. The CDR3 DNA reads as TGTGCCAGCAGCGTTGCGCCTCCCCTAGCGCGAGGGACAGATACGCAGTATTTT. The chain joins TRBV9 to TRBJ2-3, with TRBD2 as a possible D gene (6 bases). Trimming pared 2 bases from V and 3 bases from J, leaving 22 bases between. The CDR3 is made up of 18 amino acids. The germline CDR1 and CDR2 sequences are SGDLS and YYNGEE. The variable domain in full, completed from reference TRBV9 and TRBJ2-3, reads DSGVTQTPKHLITATGQRVTLRCSPRSGDLSVYWYQQSLDQGLQFLIQYYNGEERAKGNILERFSAQQFPDLHSELNLSSLELGDSALYFCASSVAPPLARGTDTQYFGPGTRLTVL.